This TCR beta chain originates from a study of cytomegalovirus exposure and HLA in healthy donors. Background on the study: The same platform as the roughly 630 first-cohort repertoires was used for the 90 to 150 validation repertoires, a later analysis reported.

Sequencing used immunoSEQ multiplex PCR; TCRdb keeps in-frame clones, though not all of them. The repertoire holds more than 95,000 clones, with 75% to 90% as singletons. About this clone itself: Antigen specificity is unknown.

Regarding the study as a whole: In the roughly 120 validation repertoires, a later analysis found that first-cohort TCR clusters tended to co-occur.

Germline V gives CDR1 KGHSH, CDR2 LQKENI. This CDR3 contains 14 residues. The V and J ends lost 5 bases and 1 base respectively, with 10 bases between them. The TCR sequence derives from a man younger than 35 in good health and CMV-seropositive. The gene calls are TRBV18 and TRBJ2-3, with a weak D call TRBD1 (5 bases). The sequencing sample was made of PBMCs. In nucleotides, the CDR3 is TGTGCCAGCTCAAGGGGTACTGGCACAGATACGCAGTATTTT. Translated: CASSRGTGTDTQYF.